This T cell receptor beta chain was obtained from a study of blood T cell repertoires in COVID-19 (dated by TCRdb to 2020 to 2021). Context from the whole study: The collaborator samples originated in the United States, Italy and Spain and spanned the acute and convalescent phases of COVID-19. The material from the prospective study consisted of cDNA or gDNA derived from T cells, B-cell-depleted T cells, or PBMCs. Where HLA class I and class II types were available, the types were taken from metadata supplied by the sample provider, not from assay-based typing. Samples came from the ongoing ImmuneRACE study (first 160 participants) plus 1,254 subjects from 6 global collaborators. The dataset comprised deeply sampled blood TCRbeta repertoires from subjects exposed to, actively infected with, or recovered from COVID-19. The repertoires were released in a freely available public database meant as a resource for research on the immune response to SARS-CoV-2. A de-identified subject ID, COVID-19 status, age in years and sex were almost always included in the sample metadata. On the study overall, not on this receptor specifically: The amount of clinical and demographic metadata varied by source and participant and was provided uncurated.

TCRbeta CDR3 regions were amplified from genomic DNA by means of the immunoSEQ Assay, a bias-controlled multiplex PCR. From the authors' description of their analysis: Within the assay, amplification of reference gene primers was used to estimate how many nucleated cells each sample contained. Sequence reads were collapsed and filtered to measure the absolute abundance of every unique TCRbeta CDR3 rearrangement. Productive Simpson clonality was computed per sample as the square root of Simpson's diversity index over productive rearrangements. In TCRdb, the immuneACCESS table is reduced to in-frame sequences with V and J assigned. These tables do not hold every clone; where another copy was compared, an unresolved V gene accounts for under half, and the others remain unexplained. D and trimming come from the DNA, and the V and J calls and clone size come from that table. The sample contains hundreds of thousands of clones, 86% of them found a single time. The ten largest clones add up to over 5.5% of the sample.

Note on this clone: Its specific antigen is unknown. Base-call qualities are not available, and no considerably larger clone is one nucleotide away.

One collaborating source in Seattle enrolled patients during active infection and followed them longitudinally through the course of disease. Each collaborating institution followed its own protocols to collect whole blood in K2EDTA tubes. Collaborator samples were shipped for TCRbeta analysis as frozen whole blood, isolated PBMCs, or DNA extracted from either sample type. CDR1 and CDR2, per the germline V gene, are MNHEY and SVGAGI. The CDR3 numbers 14 residues from cysteine through phenylalanine. The read is trimmed to its CDR3 DNA, 42 bases read in frame from base 1. V and J are trimmed by 9 bases and 5 bases, and the gene matches miss 11 bases of the junction.

This chain is built from TRBV6-5 and TRBJ1-2; 8 bases in between match TRBD1. Sequenced: peripheral blood. The sequence was collected from a woman older than 75 with COVID-19, enrolled during active disease. Read as DNA, the sequence is TGTGCCAGTTTGTCAGGGGGCTTATGGTATGGCTACACCTTC. It translates to CASLSGGLWYGYTF.